This record concerns one T cell receptor delta chain sequence. The TCRdb record carries a much larger clone's protein, which differs from this DNA's translation at residue 18; a read error is the likely cause, and the protein listed here is the DNA translation. This sample is drawn from a study of γδ T cells in repeated Plasmodium falciparum infection. As for the study in general: Each infection was followed by sampling at 21 days, plus baseline and some pre-infection draws.

TCRdb re-called the multiplex PCR reads with CATT. In the table there are approximately 93,000 delta-chain clones, over 0.75% of which are singletons. CDR3 length: 20 residues. Germline CDR1 reads GEAIGNYY; CDR2 reads EKD. Bulk repertoires came from Vgamma9/Vdelta2+ or Vdelta2-negative gammadelta T cells flow-sorted from PBMC. This sequence originates from a pool of human donors (malaria-infected and uninfected, not separated). V gene assignment gives TRDV2, but the J gene was left uncalled; TRDD3 reflects the table's D call only, with no check against the DNA. The sample taken for sequencing was gamma-delta T cells from blood. The CDR3 nucleotides read TGTGCCTGTGACACCGTCCCTACTGGGGGATTGGGGGGGTACACCGATAAACCCATCTTT. Residues: CACDTVPTGGLGGYTDKPIF.